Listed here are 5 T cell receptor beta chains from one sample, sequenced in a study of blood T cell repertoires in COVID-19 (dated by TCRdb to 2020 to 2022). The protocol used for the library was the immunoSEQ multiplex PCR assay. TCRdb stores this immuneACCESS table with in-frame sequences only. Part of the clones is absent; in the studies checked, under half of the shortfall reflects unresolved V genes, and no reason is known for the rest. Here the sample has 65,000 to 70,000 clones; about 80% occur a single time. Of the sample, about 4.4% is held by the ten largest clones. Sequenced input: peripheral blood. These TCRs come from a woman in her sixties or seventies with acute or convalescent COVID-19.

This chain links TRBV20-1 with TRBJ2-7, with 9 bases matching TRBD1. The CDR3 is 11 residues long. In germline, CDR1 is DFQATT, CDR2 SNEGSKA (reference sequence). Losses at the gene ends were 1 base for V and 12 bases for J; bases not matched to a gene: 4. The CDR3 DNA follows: TGCAGTGCTAGAGGACAGGGGGACTTGTACTTC. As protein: CSARGQGDLYF.

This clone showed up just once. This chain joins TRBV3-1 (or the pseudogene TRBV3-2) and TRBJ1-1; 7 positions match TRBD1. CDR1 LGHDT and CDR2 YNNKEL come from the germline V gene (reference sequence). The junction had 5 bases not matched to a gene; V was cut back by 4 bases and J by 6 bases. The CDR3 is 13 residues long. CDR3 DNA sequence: TGTGCCAGCAGCCCATCCAGGGGGGCTGAAGCTTTCTTT. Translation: CASSPSRGAEAFF.

The CDR3 DNA reads as TGTGCCAGTAGTACGAGACAGGGGGCGAGAGGGGGCTACACCTTC. This encodes CASSTRQGARGGYTF. J is TRBJ1-2 and V is TRBV19; 10 bases fit TRBD1. The CDR3 sequence is 15 residues long. Trimming removed 4 bases from V and 8 bases from J; junction bases left unmatched: 10. CDR1 is LNHDA, CDR2 SQIVND, per germline (reference sequence).

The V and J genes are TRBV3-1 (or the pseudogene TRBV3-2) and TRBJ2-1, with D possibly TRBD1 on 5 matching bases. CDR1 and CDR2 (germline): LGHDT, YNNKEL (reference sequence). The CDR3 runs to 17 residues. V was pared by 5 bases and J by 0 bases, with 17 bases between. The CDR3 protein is CASSERTTQSSYNEQFF. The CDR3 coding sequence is TGTGCCAGCAGCGAAAGGACAACCCAGAGCTCCTACAATGAGCAGTTCTTC.

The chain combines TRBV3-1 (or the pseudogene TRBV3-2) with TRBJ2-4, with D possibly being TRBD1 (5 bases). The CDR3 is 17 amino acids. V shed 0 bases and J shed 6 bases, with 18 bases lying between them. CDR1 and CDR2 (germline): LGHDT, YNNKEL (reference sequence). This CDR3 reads CASSQDSRRQGRNIQYF. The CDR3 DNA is TGTGCCAGCAGCCAAGATTCACGGCGGCAGGGTAGAAACATTCAGTACTTC.